In its sample, the clone carrying this T cell receptor beta chain was seen many times. The antigen remains unidentified. From RNA transcripts, TCR beta CDR3 regions were amplified. In the first-round RT-PCR of the TCR CDR3, the HTBI primer set was used. One entry per CDR3 protein results from TCRdb running MiXCR on the multiplex PCR reads. The table has some 500,000 distinct CDR3 sequences, approximately 15% seen once. It was uncontrolled infection, other autoimmune disease, pregnancy or lactation that excluded patients. This sample was included in a study of T cells in Graves' hyperthyroidism and ophthalmopathy. Study-wide results and caveats: The authors' 13 V-J model separated ophthalmopathy from stable hyperthyroidism. Most expanded thyroid clonotypes above 0.001 recurred in blood.

Germline V CDR1 and CDR2: SGHVS, FNYEAQ. This CDR3 comprises 18 residues. Trimming removed 5 bases from V and 5 bases from J, with 25 bases in between. The V gene is TRBV7-6, the J gene TRBJ1-5; D gene uncertain. The source of this sequence is a woman between 18 and 29 years old with Graves' hyperthyroidism. The sequencing sample was made of blood. The CDR3 region is CASSPTCREKKYDQPQHF. The DNA for the CDR3 is TGTGCCAGCAGCCCAACCTGCCGGGAGAAAAAGTACGATCAGCCCCAGCATTTT.